Listed below are T cell receptor beta chains from one sample, sequenced in a study of response to subunit inactivated influenza vaccine. TCRdb reprocessed the RT-PCR reads with MiXCR, giving one entry per CDR3 protein. The table lists 860,000 or so distinct CDR3 sequences, approximately 21% of them singletons. Sample: PBMCs from blood, taken roughly 5 days after vaccination. The receptors come from a man aged 45-60 years who received an inactivated influenza vaccine. The CDR3 runs from the conserved cysteine through the conserved F or W. D genes are given only for firm matches. Clone size is shown for a subset of rows, as once, few, many or a class of expanded clone.

TRBV12-3/TRBV12-4	TRBJ2-5	14	few	NA	TGTGCCAGCAGAAAGACCCTACTCCAAGAGACCCAGTACTTC	CASRKTLLQETQYF
TRBV27	TRBJ2-1	15	few	NA	TGTGCCAGCAGCATTACGACGACAGGGACTCATGAGCAGTTCTTC	CASSITTTGTHEQFF
TRBV18	TRBJ2-7	19	few	TRBD2	TGTGCCAGCTCACTAACCGCGCCTGGTAGCGGGGGGACAGGTTACGAGCAGTACTTC	CASSLTAPGSGGTGYEQYF
TRBV7-2	TRBJ2-1	13	NA	NA	TGTGCCAGCAGCCCTGAACGGGACAATGAGCAGTTCTTC	CASSPERDNEQFF
TRBV18	TRBJ2-2	16	NA	NA	TGTGCCAGCTCACCACCGTCGACTAGAGGGACCGGGGAGCTGTTTTTT	CASSPPSTRGTGELFF
TRBV20-1	TRBJ1-1	13	few	TRBD1	TGCAGTGTTACCGAGGGGGCGAACACTGAAGCTTTCTTT	CSVTEGANTEAFF
TRBV5-5	TRBJ2-1	14	NA	NA	TGTGCCAGCTCCGGGACGAATACCTACAATGAGCAGTTCTTC	CASSGTNTYNEQFF
TRBV20-1	TRBJ2-7	13	medium-sized	TRBD1	TGCAGTGCTAGGGGGACAGCGGACTACGAGCAGTACTTC	CSARGTADYEQYF
TRBV5-8	TRBJ2-2	13	NA	NA	TGTGCCATCGGCTCTGGGGGCCCCGGGAAGCTGTTTTTT	CAIGSGGPGKLFF
TRBV7-2	TRBJ2-5	15	NA	TRBD1	TGTGCCAGCAGCCCGAGGACAGGGGGCCGGGAGACCCAGTACTTC	CASSPRTGGRETQYF
TRBV15	TRBJ2-3	16	NA	TRBD1	TGTGCCACCAGCAGAGTAAGGGGACAGTATGCAGATACGCAGTATTTT	CATSRVRGQYADTQYF
TRBV27	TRBJ1-5	16	few	TRBD1	TGTGCCAGCAGTTCGGCAGGGGGTTCATACAATCAGCCCCAGCATTTT	CASSSAGGSYNQPQHF
TRBV6-2/TRBV6-3	TRBJ2-1	14	NA	NA	TGTGCCAGCAGTTACTGGCAGGGAGGGGGTGAGCAGTTCTTC	CASSYWQGGGEQFF
TRBV29-1	TRBJ1-3	15	NA	TRBD1	TGCAGCGTTCACACTGGGACAGGGTCTGGAAACACCATATATTTT	CSVHTGTGSGNTIYF
TRBV27	TRBJ2-3	16	NA	TRBD2	TGTGCCAGCAGTTCTGGGACTAGCGGGGGGTCAGATACGCAGTATTTT	CASSSGTSGGSDTQYF
TRBV20-1	TRBJ2-3	18	few	TRBD2	TGCAGTGCTAGAATGAGCCTTAGCGGGGCAGTGAGCACAGATACGCAGTATTTT	CSARMSLSGAVSTDTQYF
TRBV7-2	TRBJ1-1	15	NA	TRBD1	TGTGCCAGCAGCTTCGCCCAGGGGGCAGGCACTGAAGCTTTCTTT	CASSFAQGAGTEAFF
TRBV5-1	TRBJ2-5	14	NA	NA	TGCGCCAGCAGCGGAACTAGCCGTCGGGAGACCCAGTACTTC	CASSGTSRRETQYF
TRBV29-1	TRBJ2-3	15	NA	NA	TGCAGCGTTGCTTTGGTAGCGCGCAGCACAGATACGCAGTATTTT	CSVALVARSTDTQYF
TRBV6-2/TRBV6-3	TRBJ2-5	15	NA	TRBD2	TGTGCCAGCTTCCCTTGGGCGGGGGACCAAGAGACCCAGTACTTC	CASFPWAGDQETQYF
TRBV7-2	TRBJ2-4	15	few	TRBD2	TGTGCCAGCAGCTCCGGGGCGGGAGTGTCAAACATTCAGTACTTC	CASSSGAGVSNIQYF
TRBV9	TRBJ1-1	15	few	TRBD1	TGTGCCAGCAGCATATCCCCGGGACAGGGCGCTGAAGCTTTCTTT	CASSISPGQGAEAFF
TRBV14	TRBJ1-1	16	NA	NA	TGTGCCAGCAGCCAAGATAACTGGCCCCGGGCTCTTGAAGCTTTCTTT	CASSQDNWPRALEAFF
TRBV3-1	TRBJ2-7	11	NA	NA	TGTGCCAGCAGCCAATACCACGAGCAGTACTTC	CASSQYHEQYF
TRBV12-3/TRBV12-4	TRBJ2-1	17	NA	TRBD2	TGTGCCAGCAGCCCTCCGGGACTAGCGACCTCCTACAATGAGCAGTTCTTC	CASSPPGLATSYNEQFF
TRBV7-2	TRBJ1-1	13	NA	NA	TGTGCCAGCAATATTGGGACGGGCACTGAAGCTTTCTTT	CASNIGTGTEAFF
TRBV15	TRBJ2-1	17	few	TRBD2	TGTGCCACCAGCAGAGATCTGTTGGCTAGCGGGAGTAACGAGCAGTTCTTC	CATSRDLLASGSNEQFF
TRBV7-2	TRBJ2-7	14	NA	NA	TGTGCCAGCAGCCCGGCGGCCCAGGGATCCGAGCAGTACTTC	CASSPAAQGSEQYF
TRBV24-1	TRBJ2-5	12	NA	NA	TGTGCCACCAGTGATTTCGGACGGACCCAGTACTTC	CATSDFGRTQYF
TRBV4-3	TRBJ1-1	15	NA	NA	TGCGCCAGCAGCCAAGGTAACGTGCGGGACACTGAAGCTTTCTTT	CASSQGNVRDTEAFF
TRBV4-3	TRBJ2-5	15	many	TRBD2	TGCGCCAGCAGCCAAGGACTAGCGGGGGGGGAGACCCAGTACTTC	CASSQGLAGGETQYF
TRBV6-1	TRBJ2-7	18	NA	TRBD2	TGTGCCAGCAGCCACCAGCCCCCGCTAGCGGGACGACCCTACGAGCAGTACTTC	CASSHQPPLAGRPYEQYF
TRBV5-6	TRBJ2-5	15	few	TRBD1	TGTGCCAGCAGCTCCGGGACAGGTCCCCTGGAGACCCAGTACTTC	CASSSGTGPLETQYF
TRBV6-1	TRBJ2-3	17	NA	TRBD1	TGTGCCAGCAGCGGGACAGGTTTCGACCGCCACCAAGATACGCAGTATTTT	CASSGTGFDRHQDTQYF
TRBV10-1	TRBJ2-2	20	few	TRBD2	TGCGCCAGCATAGCCGCCCCCCGGACTAGCGGGAGGACAAACACCGGGGAGCTGTTTTTT	CASIAAPRTSGRTNTGELFF
TRBV29-1	TRBJ2-1	15	NA	NA	TGCAGCGTTGGGTCGAGACTAGTAGCCCACAATGAGCAGTTCTTC	CSVGSRLVAHNEQFF
TRBV18	TRBJ1-2	16	NA	NA	TGTGCCAGCTCATCTGTGGCGGGGCCCGGGCCCGAAATCTACACCTTC	CASSSVAGPGPEIYTF
TRBV4-1	TRBJ1-1	15	few	NA	TGCGCCAGCAGCCAAGTAACTGGGCCGAACACTGAAGCTTTCTTT	CASSQVTGPNTEAFF
TRBV9	TRBJ2-1	13	NA	TRBD2	TGTGCCAGCAGCGCGAGCGGGATCGATGAGCAGTTCTTC	CASSASGIDEQFF
TRBV12-3/TRBV12-4	TRBJ2-4	12	few	NA	TGTGCCAGCAGTTTCCGACGGGACATTCAGTACTTC	CASSFRRDIQYF
TRBV20-1	TRBJ2-1	14	NA	TRBD2	TGCAGTTCTGGACTAGCGGGAGCTACAAATGAGCAGTTCTTC	CSSGLAGATNEQFF
TRBV3-1	TRBJ2-1	19	NA	TRBD2	TGTGCCAGCAGCCAAGTCCTCTTGACTAGCGGGAGTCGAATGGGTGAGCAGTTCTTC	CASSQVLLTSGSRMGEQFF